This record covers a single T cell receptor beta chain. Antigen: not known. CDR3 size: 15 residues. Germline loops: CDR1 SGHAT, CDR2 FQNNGV. V dropped 2 bases and J dropped 2 bases, with 10 bases sitting between them. The data belong to a study of post-analysis software for immune sequencing data. Study overall: Multiple sclerosis in the patients followed relapsing-remitting, secondary progressive and progressive-relapsing courses. The study's findings and limits: Batch-mates among the samples co-clustered strongly by F measure. Significantly lower normalized Chao1 diversity was seen in multiple sclerosis patients than in controls. Elevated frequency relative to controls characterized several TRBV segments in patients, TRBV5-6, TRBV5-1 and TRBV20-1 among them.

Unique molecular identifiers were present in the TCR beta cDNA libraries. T cells, roughly 0.9 to 11 million of them, yielded approximately 530,000 cDNA molecules. TCRdb called the PCR reads again in MiXCR, with one record for every CDR3 protein. The sample consists of hundreds of thousands of distinct CDR3 sequences, 40% to 55% of them appearing once. The chain recombines TRBV11-2 with TRBJ2-1; D is possibly TRBD1 or TRBD2 (6 bases each). This clonotype was obtained from a girl aged 10-17 years with multiple sclerosis. The sequenced sample consisted of blood. Here the CDR3 reads CASSLTGAAYNEQFF. CDR3 sequence (DNA): TGTGCCAGCAGCTTAACGGGGGCGGCCTACAATGAGCAGTTCTTC.